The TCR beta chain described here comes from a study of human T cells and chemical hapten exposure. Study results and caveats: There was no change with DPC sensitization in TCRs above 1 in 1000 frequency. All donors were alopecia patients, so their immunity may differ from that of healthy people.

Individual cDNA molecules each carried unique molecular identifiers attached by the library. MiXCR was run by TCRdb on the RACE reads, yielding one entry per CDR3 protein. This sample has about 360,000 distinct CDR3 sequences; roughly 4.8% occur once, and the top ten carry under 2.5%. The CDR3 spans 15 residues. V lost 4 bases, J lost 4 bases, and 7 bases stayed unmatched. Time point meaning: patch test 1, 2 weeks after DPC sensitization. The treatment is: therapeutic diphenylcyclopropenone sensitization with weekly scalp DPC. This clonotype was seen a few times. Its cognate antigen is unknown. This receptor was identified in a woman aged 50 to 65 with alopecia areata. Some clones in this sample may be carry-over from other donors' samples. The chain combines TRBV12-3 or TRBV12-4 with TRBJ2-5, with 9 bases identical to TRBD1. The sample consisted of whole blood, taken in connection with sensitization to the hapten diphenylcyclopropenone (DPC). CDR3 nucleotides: TGTGCCAGCAGTTCGCCCACAGGGGGCGGAGAGACCCAGTACTTC. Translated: CASSSPTGGGETQYF.